This T cell receptor beta chain was documented in a study of cytomegalovirus exposure and HLA in healthy donors. A few counts support this clone. What it binds is not known. General observations from the study: In a later analysis, most CMV-associated TCR beta chains appeared HLA-restricted.

Germline CDR1 MGHDK, CDR2 SYGVNS. The V segment lost 6 bases and the J segment 5 bases; nucleotides outside the gene matches: 6. The CDR3 is 15 amino acids. The PCR had 60 Vbeta and 13 Jbeta primers. Using immunoSEQ multiplex PCR, the repertoire was profiled, and TCRdb retains in-frame clones only, with some absent. The repertoire consists of 150,000 to 200,000 clones, with roughly 65% occurring once and the leading ten covering 4.5%. The clonotype comes from a woman aged 18-29 years in good health and CMV-seropositive. The rearrangement joins TRBV25-1 to TRBJ2-3, with 12 bases identical to TRBD2. Sequencing input: PBMCs. In DNA form, the CDR3 reads TGTGCCAGCAGAAACGGACTAGCGGGACTAGATACGCAGTATTTT. Translation gives CASRNGLAGLDTQYF.